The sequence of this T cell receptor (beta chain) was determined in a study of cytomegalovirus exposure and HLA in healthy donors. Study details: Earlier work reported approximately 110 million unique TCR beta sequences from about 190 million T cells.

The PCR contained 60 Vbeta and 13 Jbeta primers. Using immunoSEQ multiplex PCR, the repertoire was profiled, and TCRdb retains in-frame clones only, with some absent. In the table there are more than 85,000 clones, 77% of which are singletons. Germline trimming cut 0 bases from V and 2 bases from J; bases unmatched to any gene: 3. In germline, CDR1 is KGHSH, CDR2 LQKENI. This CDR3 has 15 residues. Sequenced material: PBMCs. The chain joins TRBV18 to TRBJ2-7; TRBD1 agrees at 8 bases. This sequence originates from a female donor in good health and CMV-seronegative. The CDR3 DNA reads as TGTGCCAGCTCACCACCGGCAGGGGGCCCCTACGAGCAGTACTTC. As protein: CASSPPAGGPYEQYF.